This T cell receptor beta chain comes out of a study of regulatory T cells in long-lasting Graves disease. This clonotype showed up just a few times. The antigen remains undetermined. This CDR3 is built from 14 residues. V lost 5 bases, J lost 4 bases, and 12 bases lay in between. Study conclusions and caveats: TRBV28, TRBJ1-2 and TRBJ2-5 were favored in persistent disease.

Time point here: newly diagnosed GD, antithyroid drugs for less than 3 months. Isolated PBMC RNA provided the starting material for the TCR library. With iRepertoire HTBI primers and Arm-PCR of CDR3 regions, TCR beta libraries were built. Via MiXCR, TCRdb re-called the multiplex PCR reads, giving one row per CDR3 protein. The table shows about 440,000 distinct CDR3 sequences, with about 17% occurring only once. The same data also went into a second study, on T cells in Graves' hyperthyroidism and ophthalmopathy. That source notes: Graves' hyperthyroidism was deemed stable absent ophthalmopathy progression within 18 months. Peripheral blood also featured most of the thyroid clonotypes expanded above 0.001.

The sequenced sample was peripheral blood mononuclear cells (PBMCs), obtained at new diagnosis, from a patient treated with antithyroid drugs. V usage is TRBV12-3 or TRBV12-4 and J usage is TRBJ2-1, with D perhaps assigned TRBD1 or TRBD2 (6 bases each). The sequence derives from a woman in her late teens or twenties with Graves disease. The DNA for the CDR3 is TGTGCCAGCAGTCCAGGGGACTCTTACAATGAGCAGTTCTTC. This gives the protein CASSPGDSYNEQFF.